This T cell receptor beta chain was sequenced in a study of T cell responses to AZD1222 COVID-19 vaccine. Study results and caveats: Two AZD1222 doses significantly raised spike-specific TCR breadth and depth over controls. Baseline serostatus was positive in only 5 to 7 AZD1222 recipients. Repertoires in all cases were sampled only once the peak T cell response had passed. Most donors were white British and more were female, and clonal diversity was possibly underestimated.

The V gene's germline CDR1 is MGHRA and CDR2 YSYEKL. The CDR3 is 12 amino acids. V was pared by 2 bases and J by 7 bases, with 5 bases between. Assay used: immunoSEQ multiplex PCR; TCRdb lists only in-frame clones, some missing. The table includes about 120,000 clones, approximately 94% detected once. Concerning this clone itself: What it binds is unknown.

The TCR comes from an adult who received the AZD1222 COVID-19 vaccine. The rearrangement uses TRBV4-1 and TRBJ1-4; no reliable D call. Sample: peripheral blood, taken 28 days after the second AZD1222 dose. The CDR3 here is CASSQIPEKLFF. The CDR3 DNA follows: TGCGCCAGCAGCCAAATACCTGAAAAACTGTTTTTT.